Here is one T cell receptor (beta chain) with its context. The antigen is not known. This clone may be a read error of a much larger clone one base away. This specimen comes from a study of early T cells in non-severe SARS-CoV-2 infection. Whole-study results and caveats: A preference for anti-spike CD8 responses marked VDJdb matching, which missed private and CD4 specificities.

Separate cDNA molecules each had unique molecular identifiers attached to them. TCRdb re-called the 5' RACE reads through MiXCR, storing one row per CDR3 protein. Of approximately 120,000 distinct CDR3 sequences in the sample, under 15% are singletons; the top ten hold about a fifth. Sequencing used whole blood. The sequence was collected from an adult who was a healthcare worker with PCR-confirmed SARS-CoV-2 infection or an uninfected control (not recorded which).

Here the CDR3 reads CSVEAETQYF. CDR3 nucleotides: TGCAGCGTTGAAGCAGAGACCCAGTACTTC. The chain uses TRBV29-1 and TRBJ2-5; D not resolved. The CDR3 totals 10 residues. CDR1 is SQVTM and CDR2 is ANQGSEA in the germline V gene. The V end was cut by 1 base, the J end by 4 bases, with 1 base between.